Sequencing of this T cell receptor beta chain was carried out in a study of TIL therapy for anti-PD-1-resistant metastatic lung cancer. The wider study: Patients then received nivolumab; progressors got lymphodepletion, TIL and IL-2. Patients had a median age of 54 years (range 38-75). Tumors carried a median about 1.5 non-synonymous mutations per megabase.

Regarding time point: pre-treatment sample, taken before nivolumab and TIL therapy. The V gene end was trimmed by 1 base and the J gene end by 5 bases; junction bases not matched to a gene: 12. CDR1 and CDR2 (germline): SEHNR, FQNEAQ (reference sequence). This CDR3 has 17 amino acids. This was the immunoSEQ v3 assay. Assay: immunoSEQ multiplex PCR; the TCRdb copy retains only in-frame clones and omits some. The table includes tens of thousands of clones, 80% to 90% detected once. The source is a person aged 25-79 years with non-small cell lung cancer. The chain combines TRBV7-9 with TRBJ2-5, with 8 bases aligning to TRBD1. The sequenced sample was blood, obtained at baseline. CDR3 in DNA: TGTGCCAGCAGCTTAGTAGGTGGACAGGGTCCTTCGGAGACCCAGTACTTC. It yields the protein CASSLVGGQGPSETQYF.